The TCR beta chain under discussion was sequenced for a study of T cells after yellow fever vaccination. This clonotype was found a few times. MiXCR, run by TCRdb on the 5' RACE reads, gives a single entry per CDR3 protein. Found here are some 320,000 distinct CDR3 sequences, about 9.5% of them singletons; the top ten hold about a sixth. V lost 5 bases, J lost 5 bases, and 6 bases lay in between. The CDR3 length is 10 residues. From germline, CDR1 is DFQATT and CDR2 SNEGSKA (reference sequence). Sequences were derived from PBMCs, sampled on the day of the first yellow fever vaccination. The source of this sequence is a man aged 18 to 29 who received the YFV17D yellow fever vaccine. This chain uses TRBV20-1 with TRBJ2-5, with a possible D match to TRBD2 (6 bases). This CDR3 reads CSAGGETQYF. The CDR3, as DNA: TGCAGTGCTGGGGGGGAGACCCAGTACTTC.